Listed below are T cell receptor beta chains from one sample, sequenced in a study of T cell repertoires in cytomegalovirus infection. From the reads, TCRdb called clonotypes with MiXCR, one entry per CDR3 protein. This table holds 510,000 or so distinct CDR3 sequences, 26% found once. Input material: PBMCs. These TCRs come from a human donor in good health (CMV status not recorded). Some clones in this sample may be carry-over from other donors' samples. CDR3s include the opening cysteine and the closing phenylalanine or tryptophan. D genes are given only for firm matches. Clone size is given for some rows only: seen once, a few or many times, or a class if the clone is expanded.

D	size	V	J	DNA	CDR3
TRBD1	few	TRBV25-1	TRBJ1-6	TGTGCCAGCAGTGGTCAGACAGGGGGCCGTTCACCCCTCCACTTT	CASSGQTGGRSPLHF
.	.	TRBV7-2	TRBJ2-4	TGTGCCAGCAGCTTAGGTTCTACTAAAGGCATTCAGTACTTC	CASSLGSTKGIQYF
.	.	TRBV12-3/TRBV12-4	TRBJ1-1	TGTGCCAGCAGTTCCGATGGACAGACGGACCCTGAAGCTTTCTTT	CASSSDGQTDPEAFF
TRBD1	.	TRBV30	TRBJ1-3	TGTGCCTGGAGTGTAGGGACAGGGGTCGAGGGAAACACCATATATTTT	CAWSVGTGVEGNTIYF
TRBD1	few	TRBV6-2/TRBV6-3	TRBJ2-1	TGTGCCAGCAGTTCCTGGATTGGACAGGGGGCCCATGAGCAGTTCTTC	CASSSWIGQGAHEQFF
.	many	TRBV6-1	TRBJ2-3	TGTGCCAGCGGCGGGACAGAGAATTTGGATACGCAGTATTTT	CASGGTENLDTQYF
TRBD2	many	TRBV7-2	TRBJ2-7	TGTGCCAGCAGCTTAGGGACTAGCGGGAGGAACTCCTACGAGCAGTACTTC	CASSLGTSGRNSYEQYF
.	.	TRBV6-5	TRBJ2-3	TGTGCCAGCAGTTACTCTGGCAACACAGATACGCAGTATTTT	CASSYSGNTDTQYF
TRBD1	few	TRBV6-6	TRBJ1-5	TGTGCCAGCAGTTCACCGGGACAGGGTATATTGGGCAATCAGCCCCAGCATTTT	CASSSPGQGILGNQPQHF
.	.	TRBV28	TRBJ1-4	TGTGCCAGCAGCGAGGGGACTAATGAAAAACTGTTTTTT	CASSEGTNEKLFF
.	.	TRBV6-2/TRBV6-3	TRBJ1-2	TGTGCCAGCAGTTACTTCAGGGATAACTATGGCTACACCTTC	CASSYFRDNYGYTF
TRBD1	.	TRBV5-4	TRBJ2-5	TGTGCCAGCAGCTGGCTAACAGGGGATCGGGAAGAGACCCAGTACTTC	CASSWLTGDREETQYF
TRBD2	few	TRBV27	TRBJ2-7	TGTGCCAGCACCGAGGGGGCGGGAGGGCCCTACGAGCAGTACTTC	CASTEGAGGPYEQYF
.	.	TRBV6-6	TRBJ2-2	TGTGCCAGCAGACACGTGCGGGGCACCGGGGAGCTGTTTTTT	CASRHVRGTGELFF
.	many	TRBV7-8	TRBJ2-1	TGTGCCAGCAGCCAGCGGTGGAATGAGCAGTTCTTC	CASSQRWNEQFF
.	few	TRBV6-6	TRBJ2-7	TGTGCCAGCAGCCCTAACGGTAGTGGTTACGAGCAGTACTTC	CASSPNGSGYEQYF
TRBD2	few	TRBV29-1	TRBJ2-1	TGCAGCGTTGAAGATCGTGGCGGGAGGGCCTTTGTTCTCAATGAGCAGTTCTTC	CSVEDRGGRAFVLNEQFF
TRBD2	few	TRBV7-2	TRBJ2-7	TGTGCCAGCAGCCCCCGGAGTAGCGGGAGAGCTAGTTTTCGGGAGCAGTACTTC	CASSPRSSGRASFREQYF
.	.	TRBV6-1	TRBJ2-3	TGTGCCAGCAGTGAGTCCCGTGACTATCTCATGAATACGCAGTATTTT	CASSESRDYLMNTQYF
TRBD2	.	TRBV10-3	TRBJ2-7	TGTGCCATCAGTGAAGGGACTAGCGGGACCAGGGGGCAGTACTTC	CAISEGTSGTRGQYF
.	.	TRBV6-2/TRBV6-3	TRBJ2-1	TGTGCCGGGGGAGGACTCCCCTACAATGAGCAGTTCTTC	CAGGGLPYNEQFF
.	.	TRBV12-3/TRBV12-4	TRBJ2-7	TGTGCCAGCAGTTTTTGGGGATCGGAGGAGCAGTACTTC	CASSFWGSEEQYF
TRBD1	.	TRBV18	TRBJ1-4	TGTGCCAGCTCACCACGGCAGGGGGCCGAGGAAAAACTGTTTTTT	CASSPRQGAEEKLFF
.	.	TRBV2	TRBJ2-3	TGTGCCAGCAGTCGAAGGGATTTACCTGATACGCAGTATTTT	CASSRRDLPDTQYF
.	.	TRBV12-3/TRBV12-4	TRBJ1-1	TGTGCCAGCAGTATGCAGGGAGCCACTGAAGCTTTCTTT	CASSMQGATEAFF
.	few	TRBV12-3/TRBV12-4	TRBJ1-5	TGTGCCAGCAGTTTAGCTTGGGGGGGGGAAGGCAATCAGCCCCAGCATTTT	CASSLAWGGEGNQPQHF
TRBD1	few	TRBV24-1	TRBJ2-1	TGTGCCACCAGTTTGACAGGGGACAATGAGCAGTTCTTC	CATSLTGDNEQFF